This is a list of T cell receptor beta chains from one sample in a study of breast tumors, draining lymph nodes, adjacent tissues. TCRdb analysed the multiplex PCR reads with MiXCR anew, one entry per CDR3 protein. The sample includes fewer than 200,000 distinct CDR3 sequences, about 34% of them seen just once. The sample was axillary lymph node tissue. The receptors stem from a female donor with breast cancer. Some clones in this sample may be carry-over from other donors' samples. CDR3s include the opening cysteine and the closing phenylalanine or tryptophan. The D gene is left open where the match is weak. A clone size is listed for some rows: how often the clone was seen (once, few, many), or a class if it is expanded.

V gene: TRBV12-3/TRBV12-4
D gene: -
J gene: TRBJ1-1
clone size: few
CDR3 DNA: TGTGCCAGCAGTCCCTCCGGGGGGGGACACACTGAAGCTTTCTTT
CDR3 protein: CASSPSGGGHTEAFF

V gene: TRBV5-1
D gene: -
J gene: TRBJ2-1
clone size: many
CDR3 DNA: TGCGCCAGCAGCCCGGCCTCGAGCTCCTACAATGAGCAGTTCTTC
CDR3 protein: CASSPASSSYNEQFF

V gene: TRBV30
D gene: TRBD2
J gene: TRBJ2-7
clone size: many
CDR3 DNA: TGTGCCTGGAACATACGTCCGGGGGGAATATCCTTC
CDR3 protein: CAWNIRPGGISF

V gene: TRBV7-7
D gene: TRBD2
J gene: TRBJ2-1
clone size: -
CDR3 DNA: TGTGCTAGCAGCTTAGATACCGGACTAGCTGGTAGCTACAATGAGCAGTTCTTC
CDR3 protein: CASSLDTGLAGSYNEQFF

V gene: TRBV24-1
D gene: TRBD1
J gene: TRBJ2-1
clone size: many
CDR3 DNA: TGTGCCACCAGTGATGACAGGGGGTCAACTTACAATGAGCAGTTCTTC
CDR3 protein: CATSDDRGSTYNEQFF

V gene: TRBV19
D gene: -
J gene: TRBJ2-5
clone size: many
CDR3 DNA: TGTGCCAGTAGTTTAGCGGCGGAAGAGACCCAGTACTTC
CDR3 protein: CASSLAAEETQYF

V gene: TRBV5-7
D gene: -
J gene: TRBJ2-3
clone size: -
CDR3 DNA: TGTGCCAGCAGCTTGGTCGAGGGGTTGAGAGATACGCAGTATTTT
CDR3 protein: CASSLVEGLRDTQYF

V gene: TRBV2
D gene: TRBD1
J gene: TRBJ2-6
clone size: -
CDR3 DNA: TGTGCCAGCAGGGAAGGGGGACAGGGGCCGAACACTGAAGCTTTC
CDR3 protein: CASREGGQGPNTEAF

V gene: TRBV7-2
D gene: -
J gene: TRBJ2-7
clone size: -
CDR3 DNA: TGTGCCAGCAGCCATGACCATTACGAGCAGTACTTC
CDR3 protein: CASSHDHYEQYF

V gene: TRBV7-2
D gene: -
J gene: TRBJ2-7
clone size: many
CDR3 DNA: TGTGCCAGCAGCTTAAACAGGGACTACGAGCAGTACTTC
CDR3 protein: CASSLNRDYEQYF

V gene: TRBV27
D gene: -
J gene: TRBJ1-3
clone size: -
CDR3 DNA: TGTGCCAGCAGTTTAAAGGCAGGGTTTACTGGAAACACCATATATTTT
CDR3 protein: CASSLKAGFTGNTIYF

V gene: TRBV5-4
D gene: TRBD2
J gene: TRBJ2-1
clone size: many
CDR3 DNA: TGTGCCAGCAGCTTGGGGACTAGCGGGGGGGCCCGGGGTGAGCAGTTCTTC
CDR3 protein: CASSLGTSGGARGEQFF

V gene: TRBV11-2
D gene: TRBD2
J gene: TRBJ2-5
clone size: -
CDR3 DNA: TGTGCCAGCAGCTACCTAGCGGGGGAGGCGGAGACCCAGTACTTC
CDR3 protein: CASSYLAGEAETQYF

V gene: TRBV7-9
D gene: -
J gene: TRBJ2-7
clone size: many
CDR3 DNA: TGTGCCAGCAGCAAAGACAGGAGGCGGCCCTACGAGCAGTACTTC
CDR3 protein: CASSKDRRRPYEQYF

V gene: TRBV6-5
D gene: TRBD2
J gene: TRBJ2-7
clone size: -
CDR3 DNA: TGTGCCAGCAGTTGGACTAGCGGAGTCTACGAGCAGTACTTC
CDR3 protein: CASSWTSGVYEQYF

V gene: TRBV6-5
D gene: TRBD1
J gene: TRBJ1-4
clone size: -
CDR3 DNA: TGTGCCAGCAGTTACGTTGGACAGGGTCTAAAAGAAAAACTGTTTTTT
CDR3 protein: CASSYVGQGLKEKLFF

V gene: TRBV5-1
D gene: TRBD1
J gene: TRBJ2-7
clone size: many
CDR3 DNA: TGCGCCAGCAGTCGAGAGGGACAGAACTACGAGCAGTACTTC
CDR3 protein: CASSREGQNYEQYF

V gene: TRBV2
D gene: -
J gene: TRBJ2-7
clone size: many
CDR3 DNA: TGTGCCAGCAGTTCCGGGACTTACTACGAGCAGTACTTC
CDR3 protein: CASSSGTYYEQYF

V gene: TRBV7-2
D gene: TRBD2
J gene: TRBJ2-1
clone size: -
CDR3 DNA: TGTGCCAGCAGCCCCCCCCTAGCGGTAGTAGTCTACAATGAGCAGTTCTTC
CDR3 protein: CASSPPLAVVVYNEQFF

V gene: TRBV9
D gene: -
J gene: TRBJ2-2
clone size: few
CDR3 DNA: TGTGCCAGCGGCTTTACGACGGGGTCTTCCACCGGGGAGCTGTTTTTT
CDR3 protein: CASGFTTGSSTGELFF

V gene: TRBV27
D gene: -
J gene: TRBJ2-5
clone size: many
CDR3 DNA: TGTGCCAGCAGTTTAGTATTTGGGGGAGCCCGAGAGACCCAGTACTTC
CDR3 protein: CASSLVFGGARETQYF

V gene: TRBV7-3
D gene: -
J gene: TRBJ2-1
clone size: -
CDR3 DNA: TGTGCCATCAGCCAAGTTAGAGGGTATGAGCAGTTCTTC
CDR3 protein: CAISQVRGYEQFF

V gene: TRBV7-2
D gene: TRBD2
J gene: TRBJ2-7
clone size: -
CDR3 DNA: TGTGCCAGCAGCCCCGCGGGACCAGCGGGAGCATACGAGCAGTACTTC
CDR3 protein: CASSPAGPAGAYEQYF

V gene: TRBV5-1
D gene: -
J gene: TRBJ2-3
clone size: many
CDR3 DNA: TGCGCCAGCGGTCTAGCGGTTGGGGGCAGCACAGATACGCAGTATTTT
CDR3 protein: CASGLAVGGSTDTQYF

V gene: TRBV7-8
D gene: -
J gene: TRBJ1-4
clone size: few
CDR3 DNA: TGTGCCAGCAGCCCCCGGACGAATGAAAAACTGTTTTTT
CDR3 protein: CASSPRTNEKLFF

V gene: TRBV9
D gene: TRBD1
J gene: TRBJ2-1
clone size: many
CDR3 DNA: TGTGCCAGCAGCACGGGACAGCTAGACAATGAGCAGTTCTTC
CDR3 protein: CASSTGQLDNEQFF

V gene: TRBV27
D gene: -
J gene: TRBJ2-3
clone size: many
CDR3 DNA: TGTGCCAGCAGTTTTTGGGCGAGCACAGATACGCAGTATTTT
CDR3 protein: CASSFWASTDTQYF

V gene: TRBV14
D gene: -
J gene: TRBJ2-5
clone size: once
CDR3 DNA: TGTGCCAGCAGCATGATTCAGGGATCCCAAGAGGCCCAGTACTTC
CDR3 protein: CASSMIQGSQEAQYF

V gene: TRBV6-5
D gene: -
J gene: TRBJ2-2
clone size: -
CDR3 DNA: TGTGCCAGCAGTCACTCCGACAGATCGAACACCGGGGAGCTGTTTTTT
CDR3 protein: CASSHSDRSNTGELFF

V gene: TRBV20-1
D gene: -
J gene: TRBJ2-2
clone size: -
CDR3 DNA: TGCAGTGCTAGATCAGGGGAGCTGTTTTTT
CDR3 protein: CSARSGELFF

V gene: TRBV9
D gene: -
J gene: TRBJ1-4
clone size: many
CDR3 DNA: TGTGCCAGCAGCGCTGGTAGTAGTCGGGCTAATGAAAAACTGTTTTTT
CDR3 protein: CASSAGSSRANEKLFF

V gene: TRBV20-1
D gene: -
J gene: TRBJ2-2
clone size: -
CDR3 DNA: TGCAGTGCTGCCGCGGCTAGGGGCACCGGGGAGCTGTTTTTT
CDR3 protein: CSAAAARGTGELFF

V gene: TRBV3-1
D gene: -
J gene: TRBJ1-6
clone size: many
CDR3 DNA: TGTGCCAGCAGCCAAGAAAGGGGTTCACCCCTCCACTTT
CDR3 protein: CASSQERGSPLHF

V gene: TRBV7-9
D gene: -
J gene: TRBJ1-1
clone size: many
CDR3 DNA: TGTGCCAGCAGCTTAGTGGGGAGTGTCGCTGAAGCTTTCTTT
CDR3 protein: CASSLVGSVAEAFF

V gene: TRBV2
D gene: -
J gene: TRBJ2-2
clone size: few
CDR3 DNA: TGTGCCAGCAGTGTACGAGGCGGGATGAGACCCACCGGGGAGCTGTTTTTT
CDR3 protein: CASSVRGGMRPTGELFF

V gene: TRBV14
D gene: -
J gene: TRBJ2-1
clone size: many
CDR3 DNA: TGTGCCAGCAGCCAAAATTATGAGCAGTTCTTC
CDR3 protein: CASSQNYEQFF

V gene: TRBV3-1
D gene: -
J gene: TRBJ1-1
clone size: -
CDR3 DNA: TGTGCCAGCAGCCAGCAGAGCACTGAAGCTTTCTTT
CDR3 protein: CASSQQSTEAFF

V gene: TRBV3-1
D gene: -
J gene: TRBJ1-1
clone size: few
CDR3 DNA: TGTGCCAGCAGCCAAGTCTGGGGGTTGACTGAAGCTTTCTTT
CDR3 protein: CASSQVWGLTEAFF

V gene: TRBV4-1
D gene: -
J gene: TRBJ1-3
clone size: many
CDR3 DNA: TGCGCCAGCAGCCAAGTTCTCCGGGGTTACTCTGGAAACACCATATATTTT
CDR3 protein: CASSQVLRGYSGNTIYF

V gene: TRBV4-3
D gene: -
J gene: TRBJ2-7
clone size: many
CDR3 DNA: TGCGCCAGCAGCCAAGACGGCAGGCTACAGGACGAGCAGTACTTC
CDR3 protein: CASSQDGRLQDEQYF

V gene: TRBV20-1
D gene: -
J gene: TRBJ2-4
clone size: many
CDR3 DNA: TGCAGTGCTAGAGATTGGGGATTAGGAGGGAGAGACATTCAGTACTTC
CDR3 protein: CSARDWGLGGRDIQYF

V gene: TRBV14
D gene: -
J gene: TRBJ1-6
clone size: -
CDR3 DNA: TGTGCCAGCAGCCAGGACAGTAATCGACCGGGACTCCTCCACTTT
CDR3 protein: CASSQDSNRPGLLHF

V gene: TRBV27
D gene: -
J gene: TRBJ2-1
clone size: many
CDR3 DNA: TGTGCCAGCAGTCCCCCCGCTATGGGTGTCTCCTACAATGAGCAGTTCTTC
CDR3 protein: CASSPPAMGVSYNEQFF

V gene: TRBV5-1
D gene: TRBD1
J gene: TRBJ1-2
clone size: -
CDR3 DNA: TGCGCCAGCAGCCTTCGGACAGGGTCTGGAAACACCTTC
CDR3 protein: CASSLRTGSGNTF

V gene: TRBV5-1
D gene: -
J gene: TRBJ2-1
clone size: many
CDR3 DNA: TGCGCCAGCAGCTTGGTGACAGCTTACAATGAGCAGTTCTTC
CDR3 protein: CASSLVTAYNEQFF

V gene: TRBV27
D gene: -
J gene: TRBJ2-6
clone size: many
CDR3 DNA: TGTGCCAGCAGTTTATATCGTGGGGCCAACGTCCTGACTTTC
CDR3 protein: CASSLYRGANVLTF

V gene: TRBV6-1
D gene: -
J gene: TRBJ2-5
clone size: many
CDR3 DNA: TGTGCCAGCAGTGGAACTTACCAAGAGACCCAGTACTTC
CDR3 protein: CASSGTYQETQYF

V gene: TRBV5-1
D gene: -
J gene: TRBJ2-2
clone size: many
CDR3 DNA: TGCGCCAGCAGCCCACGAGACACCGGGGAGCTGTTTTTT
CDR3 protein: CASSPRDTGELFF

V gene: TRBV20-1
D gene: TRBD1
J gene: TRBJ1-1
clone size: -
CDR3 DNA: TGCAGTGCTAGAGATTGGGCAGGGGGGTATGGTGAAGCTTTCTTT
CDR3 protein: CSARDWAGGYGEAFF

V gene: TRBV20-1
D gene: TRBD2
J gene: TRBJ2-2
clone size: -
CDR3 DNA: TGCAGTGCTATCAGCGGGAGGTTGAAAGGGGAGCTGTTTTTT
CDR3 protein: CSAISGRLKGELFF

V gene: TRBV2
D gene: -
J gene: TRBJ2-1
clone size: many
CDR3 DNA: TGTGCCAGCAGTGAACAAGCGGAGTTCTACAATGAGCAGTTCTTC
CDR3 protein: CASSEQAEFYNEQFF

V gene: TRBV10-3
D gene: TRBD2
J gene: TRBJ2-1
clone size: many
CDR3 DNA: TGTGCCATCAGTATGACTCCGGGACTAGCGGGGGGGCGAGTAGGCAATGAGCAGTTCTTC
CDR3 protein: CAISMTPGLAGGRVGNEQFF

V gene: TRBV24-1
D gene: TRBD1
J gene: TRBJ2-5
clone size: many
CDR3 DNA: TGTGCCACCAGCCAGACAACCGGGACAGGGTTTCAAGAGACCCAGTACTTC
CDR3 protein: CATSQTTGTGFQETQYF

V gene: TRBV18
D gene: -
J gene: TRBJ1-1
clone size: -
CDR3 DNA: TGTGCCAGCTCACCACCAACGAACACTGAAGCTTTCTTT
CDR3 protein: CASSPPTNTEAFF